Listed below are T cell receptor beta chains from one sample, sequenced in a study of vaccination effects on CD4 cells after COVID-19. These receptors' antigens are unknown. Assay used: immunoSEQ multiplex PCR; TCRdb lists only in-frame clones, some missing. The sample shows 45,000 to 60,000 clones, about 70% of them seen only once. Sequenced material: CD4+ T cells from PBMCs cultured without peptide, taken after COVID-19 vaccination. The receptors derive from a human donor who received a COVID-19 vaccine. CDR3s include the opening cysteine and the closing phenylalanine or tryptophan. The order of the fields is V gene, J gene, D gene, clone size, CDR3 DNA, CDR3 protein. A D gene is named only where the DNA matches it firmly. Size values are once, few and many counts, or a class for expanded clones, and some rows have none.

V gene: TRBV10-3; J gene: TRBJ2-7; D gene: TRBD1; clone size: -; CDR3 DNA: TGTGCCATTCAGGGGGACAGGGTCTACGAGCAGTACTTC; CDR3 protein: CAIQGDRVYEQYF
V gene: TRBV19; J gene: TRBJ1-1; D gene: TRBD1; clone size: -; CDR3 DNA: TGTGCCAGTACCACAGGGGGCGCAGGGTCTGAAGCTTTCTTT; CDR3 protein: CASTTGGAGSEAFF
V gene: TRBV11-2; J gene: TRBJ1-2; D gene: -; clone size: once; CDR3 DNA: TGTGCCAGCAGCTTAATGGACAGTAACTATGGCTACACCTTC; CDR3 protein: CASSLMDSNYGYTF
V gene: TRBV7-9; J gene: TRBJ2-7; D gene: TRBD1; clone size: -; CDR3 DNA: TGTGCCAGCAGCTTAGGAGCAGGCCGGGACAGGAACGACGAGCAGTACTTC; CDR3 protein: CASSLGAGRDRNDEQYF
V gene: TRBV20-1; J gene: TRBJ1-2; D gene: -; clone size: -; CDR3 DNA: TGCAGTGCTCCGATATATTCGATTGTCGGATTC; CDR3 protein: CSAPIYSIVGF
V gene: TRBV4-1; J gene: TRBJ1-1; D gene: -; clone size: once; CDR3 DNA: TGCGCCAGCAGCCAACCGACCAGAAACACTGAAGCTTTCTTT; CDR3 protein: CASSQPTRNTEAFF
V gene: TRBV7-8; J gene: TRBJ2-2; D gene: -; clone size: -; CDR3 DNA: TGTGCCAGCAGCCTAGGGTCGACCGGGGAGCTGTTTTTT; CDR3 protein: CASSLGSTGELFF
V gene: TRBV6-5; J gene: TRBJ2-7; D gene: -; clone size: -; CDR3 DNA: TGTGCCAGCAGTTACTCTGGGCAGGATTTCTACGAGCAGTACTTC; CDR3 protein: CASSYSGQDFYEQYF
V gene: TRBV29-1; J gene: TRBJ1-2; D gene: TRBD1; clone size: -; CDR3 DNA: TGCAGCGTTAGGACAGGGCTATATGGCTACACCTTC; CDR3 protein: CSVRTGLYGYTF
V gene: TRBV19; J gene: TRBJ2-7; D gene: -; clone size: -; CDR3 DNA: TGTGCCAGTAGTATAAGCGGGACAGGAGATTACGAGCAGTACTTC; CDR3 protein: CASSISGTGDYEQYF
V gene: TRBV30; J gene: TRBJ1-3; D gene: -; clone size: once; CDR3 DNA: TGTGCCTGGAGTGTACACGTGCTGTACTCTGGAAACACCATATATTTT; CDR3 protein: CAWSVHVLYSGNTIYF
V gene: TRBV18; J gene: TRBJ2-3; D gene: TRBD1; clone size: -; CDR3 DNA: TGTGCCAGCTCACCGGCCGACAGGGGGGATACGCAGTATTTT; CDR3 protein: CASSPADRGDTQYF